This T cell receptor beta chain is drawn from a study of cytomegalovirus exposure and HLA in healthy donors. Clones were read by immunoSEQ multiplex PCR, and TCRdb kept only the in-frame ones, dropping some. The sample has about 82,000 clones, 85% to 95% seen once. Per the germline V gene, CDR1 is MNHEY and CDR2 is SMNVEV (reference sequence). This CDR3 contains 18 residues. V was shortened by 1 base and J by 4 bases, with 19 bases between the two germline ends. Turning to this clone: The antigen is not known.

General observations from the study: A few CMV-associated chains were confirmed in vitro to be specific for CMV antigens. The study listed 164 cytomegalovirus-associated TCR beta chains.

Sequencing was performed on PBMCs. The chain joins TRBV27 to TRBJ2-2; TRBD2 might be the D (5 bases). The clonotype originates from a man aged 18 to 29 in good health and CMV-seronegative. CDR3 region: CASSLYGRTLRSTGELFF. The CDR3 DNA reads TGTGCCAGCAGTTTATACGGCAGGACTTTACGCAGCACCGGGGAGCTGTTTTTT.